Below, 4 T cell receptor beta chains from the same sample are listed, as sequenced in a study of regulatory T cells in long-lasting Graves disease. Time point reported: persistent/refractory GD, antithyroid drugs over 5 years with positive TRAb. PBMC-extracted RNA yielded the TCR library. Arm-PCR of CDR3 regions and iRepertoire HTBI primers were used to build TCR beta libraries. TCRdb re-called the multiplex PCR reads through MiXCR, storing one row per CDR3 protein. The data show 600,000 to 800,000 distinct CDR3 sequences, 30% seen once. The sample here was peripheral blood mononuclear cells (PBMCs), taken when the disease was refractory, from a patient treated with antithyroid drugs. The receptor set was obtained from a female donor with Graves disease.

This clonotype was seen only a few times. The V and J genes are TRBV3-1 and TRBJ1-5, with D perhaps matching TRBD1 (6 bases). V was trimmed by 3 bases and J by 4 bases, leaving 13 bases between them. The CDR3 is made up of 15 amino acids. Germline loops: CDR1 LGHDT, CDR2 YNNKEL (reference sequence). CDR3 DNA sequence: TGTGCCAGCAGCCATTCAATCACAGGGAATCAGCCCCAGCATTTT. Protein sequence: CASSHSITGNQPQHF.

This clonotype was found many times. The rearrangement links TRBV6-1 to TRBJ1-1; D is ambiguous. The CDR3 runs to 15 residues. Per germline, CDR1 MNHNS and CDR2 SASEGT. The V gene lost 6 bases and the J gene lost 1 base, with 15 bases spanning the gap. CDR3 sequence: CASSPEGSRNTEAFF. The CDR3 DNA sequence: TGTGCCAGCAGCCCCGAGGGTTCGCGGAACACTGAAGCTTTCTTT.

This chain links TRBV28 with TRBJ2-7; D might be TRBD1 or TRBD2, each matching 6 bases. The CDR3 extends over 16 amino acids. With 6 bases removed from V and 5 bases from J, the gap between germline ends came to 23 bases. Germline CDR1 reads MDHEN; CDR2 reads SYDVKM. In DNA, the CDR3 is TGTGCCAGCAGCTTAGATCCCCGGGGGCGTCTTCACGAGCAGTACTTC. This codes for CASSLDPRGRLHEQYF.

The chain couples TRBV3-1 to TRBJ2-7, with 10 positions matching TRBD2. CDR3 length equals 15 residues. The ends lost 4 bases at V and 6 bases at J; junction bases unmatched: 9. Germline V lookup: CDR1 LGHDT, CDR2 YNNKEL (reference sequence). CDR3 in amino acids: CASSRALAGVGEQYF. The CDR3, as DNA: TGTGCCAGCAGCCGCGCTCTAGCGGGAGTTGGCGAGCAGTACTTC.